This T cell receptor beta chain came from a study of shared clonotypes between healthy human individuals. The assay was immunoSEQ multiplex PCR, and TCRdb's table has in-frame clones only and misses some. Of about 530,000 clones listed, 96% were seen once; the top ten hold approximately 0.062%. Germline lookup yields CDR1 LNHDA and CDR2 SQIVND (reference sequence). V shed 6 bases, J shed 7 bases, and the junction held 7 bases outside the gene matches. This CDR3 region has 13 residues. This TCR was sampled from a woman aged 25-40 years in good health. This chain links TRBV19 with TRBJ1-2, with 8 bases aligning to TRBD1. The sample taken for sequencing was naive CD4+ T cells sorted from blood. Indicated subset: CD45RA+ positively selected. The CDR3 protein is CASSTPDRGGYTF. CDR3 coding DNA: TGTGCCAGTAGCACCCCCGACAGGGGTGGCTACACCTTC.